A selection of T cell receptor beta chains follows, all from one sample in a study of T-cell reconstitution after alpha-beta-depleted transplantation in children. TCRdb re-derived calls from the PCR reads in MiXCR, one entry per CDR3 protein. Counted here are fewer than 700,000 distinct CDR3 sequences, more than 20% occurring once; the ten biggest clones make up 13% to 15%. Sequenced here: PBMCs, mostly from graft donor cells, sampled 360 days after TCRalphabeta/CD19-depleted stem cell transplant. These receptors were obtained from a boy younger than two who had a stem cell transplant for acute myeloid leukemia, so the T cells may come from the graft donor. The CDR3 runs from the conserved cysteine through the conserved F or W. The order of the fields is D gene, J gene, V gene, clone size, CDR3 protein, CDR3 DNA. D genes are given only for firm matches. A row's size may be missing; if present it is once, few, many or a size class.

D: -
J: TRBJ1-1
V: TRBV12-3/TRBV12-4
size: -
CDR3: CASSFSPANTEAFF
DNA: TGTGCCAGCAGTTTTAGTCCAGCCAACACTGAAGCTTTCTTT

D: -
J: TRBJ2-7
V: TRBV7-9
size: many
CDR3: CASSLPPGQLSYEQYF
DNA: TGTGCCAGCAGCTTACCCCCCGGACAGTTATCCTACGAGCAGTACTTC

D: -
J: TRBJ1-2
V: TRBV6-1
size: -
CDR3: CASAPYSDSNYYGYTF
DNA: TGTGCCAGCGCACCCTACTCGGACAGCAACTACTATGGCTACACCTTC

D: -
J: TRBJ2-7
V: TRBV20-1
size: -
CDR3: CSAKGGGTYEQYF
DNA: TGCAGTGCCAAGGGGGGGGGAACCTACGAGCAGTACTTC

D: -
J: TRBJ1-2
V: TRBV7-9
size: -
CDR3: CASSLNKAGYTF
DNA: TGTGCCAGCAGCTTAAATAAAGCTGGCTACACCTTC

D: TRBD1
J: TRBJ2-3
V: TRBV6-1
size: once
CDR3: CASSRLDRAQDTQYF
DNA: TGTGCCAGCAGTCGCTTAGACAGGGCACAGGATACGCAGTATTTT

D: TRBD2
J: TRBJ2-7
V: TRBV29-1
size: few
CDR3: CSVEREGLGYEQYF
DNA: TGCAGCGTTGAGAGGGAGGGGCTGGGGTACGAGCAGTACTTC

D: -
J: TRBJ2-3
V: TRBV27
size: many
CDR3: CASKTAEGFSQYF
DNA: TGTGCCAGCAAGACCGCTGAGGGATTCTCGCAGTATTTT

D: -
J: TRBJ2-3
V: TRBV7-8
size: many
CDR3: CASSLGLPADTQYF
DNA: TGTGCCAGCAGCTTAGGCCTACCGGCGGATACGCAGTATTTT

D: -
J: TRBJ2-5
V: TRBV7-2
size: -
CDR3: CASARGFKETQYF
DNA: TGTGCCAGCGCACGGGGCTTCAAAGAGACCCAGTACTTC

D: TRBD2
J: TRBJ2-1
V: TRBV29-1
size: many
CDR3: CSVDGTSGYEQFF
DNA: TGCAGCGTTGACGGGACTAGCGGGTATGAGCAGTTCTTC

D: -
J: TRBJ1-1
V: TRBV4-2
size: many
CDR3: CASSSRMGNTEAFF
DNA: TGTGCCAGCAGCTCTCGGATGGGGAACACTGAAGCTTTCTTT

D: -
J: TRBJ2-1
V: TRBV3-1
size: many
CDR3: CASSQDMRGDFGFRDEQFF
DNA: TGTGCCAGCAGCCAAGATATGAGAGGGGACTTCGGGTTCCGTGATGAGCAGTTCTTC

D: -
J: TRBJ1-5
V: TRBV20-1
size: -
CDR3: CSAYYGGGGSNQPQHF
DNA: TGCAGTGCCTACTATGGGGGCGGGGGTAGCAATCAGCCCCAGCATTTT